This record concerns one T cell receptor beta chain sequence. Its antigen is still unknown. Per-nucleotide qualities are absent, and no much larger clonotype sits a single base away. Systemically healthy Caucasian individuals from Russia, 35 to 50 in total and aged roughly 6 to 100 years, were included as donors. Approximately 9.7 milliliters of peripheral blood were drawn from each donor into EDTA-treated Vacutainer tubes. Ficoll-Paque density-gradient centrifugation was used to isolate PBMCs, with at least 7 million obtained per sample. Total RNA, at least 6 micrograms per sample, was extracted from PBMCs with Trizol reagent. Naive CD45RAhigh/CD27high T cell percentages were measured by flow cytometry on a PBMC aliquot from every donor. Preparation of the library involved 5' RACE. Data came from an Illumina HiSeq 2500. A second PCR of about 7 to 12 cycles was run with a J-beta primer mix and a sample-barcoded 5' primer. A template-switch 5' adaptor carrying 12 random nucleotides introduced a unique molecular identifier onto each TCR beta cDNA molecule. Each sample yielded at least 2.5 million CDR3-containing paired-end reads. The Mint cDNA synthesis kit, primed by a TRBC-specific oligonucleotide, was used to synthesize first-strand cDNA from all RNA. All cDNA was treated with uracil-DNA glycosylase and then went through a first 18-cycle PCR with the universal primers M1SS and BC2_uni_R. Per the original workflow: For normalization, 1 million high-quality reads, each with a distinct molecular identifier, were randomly selected from each sample. Reads with shared molecular identifiers were discarded instead of being binned into consensus sequences. MiTCR, with a Q25 quality threshold and the strictest error-elimination algorithm, was used for CDR3 identification, clonotype clustering and error correction. A nonparametric unseen species model with Euler transformation was used to estimate lower-bound total TCR beta diversity. Through fastp at Q25 and MiXCR, TCRdb rebuilt clones from the public reads, retaining in-frame beta chains. Rows with a matching CDR3 protein are joined into one entry that keeps the most common DNA and genes. The authors' filters were not applied to this entry. The sample profile shows roughly 720,000 distinct CDR3 sequences; approximately 55% of them were found once. The top ten constitute 41% of the sample.

The data belong to a study of blood T cells in healthy people across ages (dated by TCRdb to the mid-2010s). Broadly, across the study: In model experiments, roughly one uniquely barcoded TCR beta cDNA molecule per two T cells was captured by template switching. The study measured age-related changes in TCR beta repertoire diversity using deep sequencing normalized with unique cDNA molecular identifiers. The donors were split into four age groups: young (average about 16 years), middle-aged (over 35), aged (approximately 60) and long-lived (more than 80). To avoid experimental bias, donors of different ages were spread randomly across the sequencing lanes. Using the same blood draw, the study looked at two additional independent replicas of 1 million unique cDNA reads for two donors, one aged 18 to 30 and the other aged 80 or older.

Overall study results and their limits: The long-lived group showed more naive CD4+ T cells, fewer expanded clones and increased TCR diversity than the aged group, suggesting age selection. The CMV infection status of donors was not known, potentially confounding age-related changes in expanded clonotypes. Because profiling used bulk unsorted PBMCs, naive and antigen-experienced compartments could not be compared conclusively. Estimates of total diversity based on one million sequenced T cells were regarded as lower bounds and as underestimates. There was a strong correlation between observed TCR beta diversity and the percentage of naive T cells measured by flow cytometry. As age increased, observed TCR beta diversity per million T cells dropped in a roughly linear way, and a significant reduction was already evident by age roughly 40.

The germline V gene sets CDR1 to SGHDT and CDR2 to YYEEEE. From the cysteine up to the phenylalanine, the CDR3 has a length of 16 residues. Of the read, only the CDR3 DNA is kept; its 48 bases are in frame from base 1. V and J are truncated by 3 bases and 3 bases respectively, leaving an intervening sequence of 18 bases. The source is a man older than 75 in good health. The material sequenced was blood. The sequence joins TRBV5-6 to TRBJ1-1; no confident D gene assignment can be made. For the CDR3, the sequence is CASSYEYRVLYTEAFF. At the DNA level, the sequence is TGTGCCAGCAGCTACGAATACCGGGTTTTGTACACTGAAGCTTTCTTT.